Shown below are 8 T cell receptor beta chains from a single sample sequenced in a study of post-analysis software for immune sequencing data. Their antigens are not known. cDNA libraries for TCR beta contained unique molecular identifiers. TCRdb analysed the PCR reads with MiXCR anew, one entry per CDR3 protein. Of 750,000 to 900,000 distinct CDR3 sequences listed, 40% to 55% are singletons. Overall study results and limits: Patients carried five TRBV segments more frequently than controls did, and TRBV5-6, TRBV5-1 and TRBV20-1 were among them.

Sequencing was done on a sample of blood. The receptors here all came from a girl aged 5-17 years with multiple sclerosis.

This clonotype was counted between two and nine times. V is TRBV12-3 or TRBV12-4 and J is TRBJ2-3; D unresolved. The CDR3 loop spans 14 amino acids. Trimming took 5 bases from V and 0 from J, leaving 9 bases between them. In DNA, the CDR3 is TGTGCCAGCAGTGGCGGAGTTAGCACAGATACGCAGTATTTT. Its translation is CASSGGVSTDTQYF.

In DNA form, the CDR3 reads TGCAGTGCTACACCGGGACTAGCGGGTCACAATGAGCAGTTCTTC. This codes for CSATPGLAGHNEQFF. The chain is built from TRBV20-1 and TRBJ2-1, with 12 bases that match TRBD2. The CDR3 loop spans 15 amino acids. Trimming took 4 bases from V and 5 from J; bases not matched to a gene: 6. CDR1 and CDR2 from the germline V gene are DFQATT and SNEGSKA (reference sequence).

This chain joins TRBV20-1 and TRBJ1-5; possible D gene TRBD1, 5 bases. Per the germline V gene, CDR1 is DFQATT and CDR2 is SNEGSKA (reference sequence). The CDR3 is made up of 14 amino acids. The V gene lost 3 bases and the J gene lost 6 bases, with 15 bases spanning the gap. The CDR3: CSASLVSGTQPQHF. Written as DNA, the CDR3 is TGCAGTGCTAGCCTTGTTTCAGGGACTCAGCCCCAGCATTTT.

The V and J genes are TRBV9 and TRBJ1-1, with 7 bases fitting TRBD1. Germline values: CDR1 SGDLS, CDR2 YYNGEE. V shed 4 bases and J 8 bases; nucleotides not matched to a gene: 5. The CDR3 sequence is 12 residues long. DNA of the CDR3: TGTGCCAGCAGCTCATCGACAGGGGAAGCTTTCTTT. Residues: CASSSSTGEAFF.

The rearrangement links TRBV9 to TRBJ2-7; D remains ambiguous. Germline-derived CDR1 and CDR2 are SGDLS and YYNGEE. V lost 0 bases to trimming and J lost 10 bases, with 20 bases between them. The CDR3 is made up of 15 amino acids. As DNA, the CDR3 is TGTGCCAGCAGCGTAGAGGTCGGACGCCCGGGTACCCAGTACTTC. Its protein is CASSVEVGRPGTQYF.

V is TRBV6-2 or TRBV6-3 and J is TRBJ2-5, with a tentative D call TRBD1 (6 bases). The end of the DNA aligns better with TRBJ2-7, so the J call may be wrong. CDR3 length: 14 residues. From germline, CDR1 is MNHEY and CDR2 SVGEGT. The CDR3 loop reads CASGRTGTAYEQYF. CDR3 nucleotides: TGTGCCAGCGGACGTACAGGGACGGCCTACGAGCAGTACTTC.

This clonotype appeared a few times. This sequence joins TRBV30 and TRBJ2-1; TRBD2 matches 8 bases. The germline V gene has CDR1 GTSNPN and CDR2 SVGIG (reference sequence). The CDR3 runs 13 residues. Unmatched junction bases numbered 8, after V lost 8 bases and J lost 5 bases. CDR3 amino acids: CAQQGTSHNEQFF. The CDR3 DNA follows: TGTGCCCAGCAAGGGACTAGTCACAATGAGCAGTTCTTC.

The chain joins TRBV7-2 to TRBJ1-2; TRBD1 matches 7 bases. The CDR3 is 15 residues long. V lost 1 base and J lost 2; bases outside the gene matches: 4. Germline CDR1 and CDR2: SGHTA and FQGNSA. CDR3 sequence: CASSLGPTGNYGYTF. The CDR3 bases are TGTGCCAGCAGCTTAGGTCCGACAGGGAACTATGGCTACACCTTC.